The clone carrying this TCR beta chain was counted a few times. As yet, its antigen is unknown. The CDR3 consists of 15 residues. CDR1 MDHEN and CDR2 SYDVKM come from the germline V gene. Unmatched junction bases numbered 11, after V lost 5 bases and J lost 5 bases. This record belongs to a study of beta chain features in type 1 diabetes. Overall study results and limits: Type 1 diabetes patients had TCRB CDR3s that were shorter (moderately but significantly so) in all four CD4+ subsets. Patients with type 1 diabetes showed fewer VDJ junction insertions and more deletions. For patients, the naive, central memory and Treg TCRB repertoires appeared more alike than for healthy donors.

As every portion of the isolated RNA was reverse transcribed, the sequencing read expressed TCRB transcripts. Sequenced by immunoSEQ multiplex PCR; TCRdb stores in-frame clones only, minus some. The sample shows some 350,000 clones, 8.5% to 10% of them seen only once. The TCR originated in a man in his thirties or forties with type 1 diabetes. This chain joins TRBV28 and TRBJ2-7, with 8 bases matching TRBD1. Source material: central memory CD4+ T cells from blood. CDR3 bases: TGTGCCAGCAGTCAACCGTCCAGGGGGCTCGACGAGCAGTACTTC. Translating gives CASSQPSRGLDEQYF. Together with reference TRBV28 and TRBJ2-7, the CDR3 gives the full variable domain: DVKVTQSSRYLVKRTGEKVFLECVQDMDHENMFWYRQDPGLGLRLIYFSYDVKMKEKGDIPEGYSVSREKKERFSLILESASTNQTSMYLCASSQPSRGLDEQYFGPGTRLTVT.